This T cell receptor (beta chain) appears in the sequencing data of a study of blood T cells in healthy people across ages. Study overall: Using template switching, researchers captured about one barcoded beta molecule for each two T cells.

This clonotype was detected only a few times. They isolated at least 7 million PBMCs from each sample. Next came a second PCR, run for 7 to 11 cycles, which used a sample-barcoded 5' primer along with a J-beta primer mix. At least 3 million CDR3-containing paired-end reads were obtained per sample. TCRdb reanalysed the 5' RACE reads using MiXCR and keeps one entry per CDR3 protein. The data show around 820,000 distinct CDR3 sequences, around 25% seen once. Looked up from germline, CDR1 is SGHTA and CDR2 is FQGNSA. The CDR3 has 13 amino acids. V gave up 3 bases and J gave up 5 bases; unmatched junction bases: 3. The same specimen was also included in a second study, on T cells of mothers and their children.

Sequencing was carried out using blood. The chain links TRBV7-2 to TRBJ2-5; 7 bases fit TRBD2. This receptor was identified in a boy between 10 and 17 years old in good health. The CDR3 is CASSFPAGETQYF. CDR3 sequence (DNA): TGTGCCAGCAGCTTCCCAGCGGGGGAGACCCAGTACTTC.